The subject of this entry is one T cell receptor (beta chain). Its antigen is not yet known. No base qualities exist here, and no much larger clone lies one base off it. Instrument used: Illumina HiSeq 1500. TCRdb redid the processing of the public reads, applying fastp at Q25 and MiXCR, and retained in-frame beta chains. Rows with one shared CDR3 protein collapse into an entry with the most common genes and DNA. The sample includes around 550,000 distinct CDR3 sequences, with roughly 29% observed a single time. Approximately 13% of the sample lies in the top ten. The sample is drawn from a study of T cell repertoires in cytomegalovirus infection (dated by TCRdb to between 2018 and 2021). For the study in its entirety: Donor HLA type was relevant to the analysis, as public TCR beta signatures indicated carriage of CMV infection together with the matching HLA type. General study outcomes and caveats: In the ex vivo response, HLA-C-restricted CMV-specific TCR beta clonotypes were dominant, and in two of eight donors the single most frequent clonotype came from this HLA-C-restricted group. Cumulative frequency of public TCR beta family members discriminated carriers of CMV infection plus the relevant HLA type in this cohort and an independent 352-donor cohort.

From the germline V gene, CDR1 is SGHRS and CDR2 is YFSETQ. Here V drops 5 bases and J drops 4 bases, and the junction holds 4 bases not matched to any gene. From its cysteine to its phenylalanine, the CDR3 spans 13 amino acids. This entry keeps only the CDR3 DNA: 39 bases, framed from base 1. The specimen was PBMCs. The sequence is built from TRBV5-1 and TRBJ1-1, and 8 junction bases match TRBD1. This sequence was found in a human donor in good health (CMV status not recorded). Some clones in this sample may be carry-over from other donors' samples. CDR3 protein: CASSNTGGTEAFF. The nucleotide sequence reads as follows: TGCGCCAGCAGTAATACAGGGGGCACTGAAGCTTTCTTT.